This T cell receptor (beta chain) was profiled in a study of blood T cell repertoires in COVID-19 (dated by TCRdb to 2020 to 2021). For the study in its entirety: Collaborator samples came from the United States, Italy and Spain and covered acute and convalescent phases of COVID-19. A de-identified subject ID, COVID-19 status, age in years and sex were almost always included in the sample metadata. A freely available public database, intended as a resource for researchers studying the immune response to SARS-CoV-2, is where the repertoires were released. The material from the prospective study consisted of cDNA or gDNA derived from T cells, B-cell-depleted T cells, or PBMCs. Where HLA class I and class II types were available, the types were taken from metadata supplied by the sample provider, not from assay-based typing. Subjects who had been exposed to COVID-19, were actively infected with it, or had recovered from it provided the deeply sampled blood TCRbeta repertoires that made up the dataset. The samples were drawn from the first 160 participants of the ongoing ImmuneRACE study and from 1,254 subjects provided by 6 global collaborators.

Via the germline V gene (reference sequence), CDR1 is DFQATT and CDR2 SNEGSKA. The germline V and J ends show losses of 3 bases and 6 bases respectively, and no gene match explains 2 bases of the junction. The CDR3 contains 13 residues, cysteine and phenylalanine counted. The only DNA kept is the CDR3, 39 bases in frame from the first base. Results and caveats for the whole study, not just this receptor: The quantity of clinical and demographic metadata differed by source and by participant and was supplied without curation.

Worth noting for this clone: Its specific antigen is unknown. The sample holds no much larger clone one base away, and base qualities are not on file.

Participants in the prospective study were enrolled through a virtual design, were aged roughly 18 to 100 years, and lived in 24 United States geographic areas. To assign participants to cohorts, the prospective study relied on clinical history that participants themselves reported in a screening survey and a study questionnaire. Recovered participants in ImmuneRACE Cohort 3 were defined as having two consecutive negative NP/OP PCR tests, clearance from a healthcare professional, or resolution of symptoms. Mobile phlebotomists in the prospective study collected whole blood, serum and a nasopharyngeal or oropharyngeal swab from every participant. Participants in the prospective study had the option to provide additional blood draws and questionnaires over an approximately two-month period. Prospective study blood samples were shipped either frozen or at room temperature before DNA extraction. The immunoSEQ Assay, a bias-controlled multiplex PCR, was used to amplify TCRbeta CDR3 regions from genomic DNA. The original methods were these. The number of nucleated cells in each sample was estimated by amplification of reference gene primers within the assay. To quantify the absolute abundance of each unique TCRbeta CDR3 rearrangement, sequence reads were collapsed and filtered. For each sample, productive Simpson clonality was calculated as the square root of Simpson's diversity index across productive rearrangements. In TCRdb, the immuneACCESS table is reduced to in-frame sequences with V and J assigned. These tables do not hold every clone; where another copy was compared, an unresolved V gene accounts for under half, and the others remain unexplained. For V, J and clone size, that table is used; D and trimming come from the DNA. The sample data list 330,000 or so clones, and around nine tenths of these were observed just once. The ten largest clonotypes hold about 5% of the sample.

This receptor was identified in a man aged 25 to 45 who had recovered from COVID-19. The sample comprised PBMCs or T cells enriched from blood (not recorded which). The rearrangement joined TRBV20-1 to TRBJ2-1, with 10 middle bases fitting TRBD2. The sequenced DNA: TGCAGTGCTAGTGCTAGCGGGGGCAATGAGCAGTTCTTC. Its protein reads: CSASASGGNEQFF.